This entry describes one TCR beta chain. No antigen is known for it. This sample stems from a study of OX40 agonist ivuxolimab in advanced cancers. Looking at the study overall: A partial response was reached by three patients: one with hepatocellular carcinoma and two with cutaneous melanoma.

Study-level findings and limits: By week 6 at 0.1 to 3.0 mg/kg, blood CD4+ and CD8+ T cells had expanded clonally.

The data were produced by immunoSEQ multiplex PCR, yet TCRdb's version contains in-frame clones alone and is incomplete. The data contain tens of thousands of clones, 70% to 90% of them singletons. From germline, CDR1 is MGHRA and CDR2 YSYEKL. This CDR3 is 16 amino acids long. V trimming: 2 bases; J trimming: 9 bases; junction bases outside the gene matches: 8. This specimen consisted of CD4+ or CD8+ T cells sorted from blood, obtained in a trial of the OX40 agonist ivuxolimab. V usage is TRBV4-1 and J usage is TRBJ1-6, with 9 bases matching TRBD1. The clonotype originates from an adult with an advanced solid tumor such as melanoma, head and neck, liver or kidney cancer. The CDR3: CASSQLTGGAGSPLHF. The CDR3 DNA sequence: TGCGCCAGCAGCCAACTCACAGGGGGCGCCGGTTCACCCCTCCACTTT.